The TCR beta chain under discussion was sequenced for a study of T cells in Graves' hyperthyroidism and ophthalmopathy. The CDR3 length is 13 residues. With 4 bases removed from V and 1 base from J, the gap between germline ends came to 7 bases. The V gene's germline CDR1 is MNHNS and CDR2 SASEGT. It was RNA transcripts that yielded the amplified TCR beta CDR3 regions. In the first-round RT-PCR of the TCR CDR3, the HTBI primer set was used. MiXCR was run by TCRdb on the multiplex PCR reads, yielding one entry per CDR3 protein. The profile shows some 490,000 distinct CDR3 sequences, 15% to 20% of them singletons. Orbital computed tomography, thyroid ultrasound, serum thyroxine and TRAb, and clinical symptoms together informed the diagnoses. Around 10 ml fresh peripheral blood yielded the PBMCs. The study, taken as a whole, reports: Blood also carried most thyroid clonotypes expanded above 0.001.

The sample holds many counts of this clonotype. Its antigen is still unknown. The origin of this receptor is a young woman with Graves' ophthalmopathy. This sequence joins TRBV6-1 and TRBJ1-2, with no clear D. Sequenced material: blood. The CDR3 bases are TGTGCCAGCAGTGCGTCTTTTAACTATGGCTACACCTTC. Translated: CASSASFNYGYTF.